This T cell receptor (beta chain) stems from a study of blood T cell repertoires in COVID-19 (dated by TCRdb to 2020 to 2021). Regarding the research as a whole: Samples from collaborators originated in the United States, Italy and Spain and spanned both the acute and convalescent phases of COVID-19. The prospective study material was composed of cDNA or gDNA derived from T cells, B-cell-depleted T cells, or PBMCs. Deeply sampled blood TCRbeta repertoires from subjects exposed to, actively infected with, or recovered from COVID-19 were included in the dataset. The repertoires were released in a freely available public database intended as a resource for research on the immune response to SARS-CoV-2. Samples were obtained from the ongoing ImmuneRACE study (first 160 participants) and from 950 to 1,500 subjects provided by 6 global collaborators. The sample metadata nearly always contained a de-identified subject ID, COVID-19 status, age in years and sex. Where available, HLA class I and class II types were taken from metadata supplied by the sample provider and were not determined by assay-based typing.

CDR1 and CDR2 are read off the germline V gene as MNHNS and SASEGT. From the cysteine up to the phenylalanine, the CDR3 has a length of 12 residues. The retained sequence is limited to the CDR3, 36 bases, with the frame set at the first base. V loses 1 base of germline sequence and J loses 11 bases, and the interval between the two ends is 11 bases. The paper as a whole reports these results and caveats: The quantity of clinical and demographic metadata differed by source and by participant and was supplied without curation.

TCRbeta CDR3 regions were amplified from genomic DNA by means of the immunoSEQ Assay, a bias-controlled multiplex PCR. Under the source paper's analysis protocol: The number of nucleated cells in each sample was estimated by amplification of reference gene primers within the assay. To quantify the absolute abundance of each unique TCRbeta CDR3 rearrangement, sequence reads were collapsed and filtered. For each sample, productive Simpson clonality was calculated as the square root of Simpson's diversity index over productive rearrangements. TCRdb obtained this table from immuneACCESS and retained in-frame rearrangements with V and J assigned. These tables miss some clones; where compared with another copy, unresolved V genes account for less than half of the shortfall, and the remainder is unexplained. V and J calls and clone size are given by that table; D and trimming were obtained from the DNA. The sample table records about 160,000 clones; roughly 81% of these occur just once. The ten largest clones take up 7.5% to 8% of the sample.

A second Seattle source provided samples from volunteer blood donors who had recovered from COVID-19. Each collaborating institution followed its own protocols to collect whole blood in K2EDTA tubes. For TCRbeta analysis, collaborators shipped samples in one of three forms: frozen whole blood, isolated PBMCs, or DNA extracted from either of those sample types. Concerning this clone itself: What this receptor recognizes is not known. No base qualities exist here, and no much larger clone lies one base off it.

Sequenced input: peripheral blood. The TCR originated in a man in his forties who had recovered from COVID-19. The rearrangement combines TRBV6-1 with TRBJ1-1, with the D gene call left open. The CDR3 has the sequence CASSEVRELAFF. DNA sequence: TGTGCCAGCAGTGAAGTCCGGGAGTTGGCTTTCTTT.